The clone carrying this T cell receptor beta chain was detected once. The CDR3 is made up of 15 amino acids. J gave up 3 bases and V 2 bases, and 3 bases lay outside the gene matches. CDR1 and CDR2 (germline): LGHDT, YNNKEL (reference sequence). Study processing details: Reference gene primers were amplified, and this amplification served to estimate nucleated cell counts. Using immunoSEQ multiplex PCR, the repertoire was profiled, and TCRdb retains in-frame clones only, with some absent. V and J calls and clone size are as listed in that table; D and trimming were resolved from the DNA. The sample records some 150,000 clones, roughly 80% being singletons. This specimen comes from a study of blood T cell repertoires in COVID-19. Overall study context: Italy, Spain and the United States were the sources of the convalescent and acute COVID-19 samples.

In Seattle, patients joined the study during active infection and were tracked longitudinally. The clonotype comes from a woman aged 60-75 years with COVID-19, enrolled during active disease. What was sequenced was peripheral blood. The V call is TRBV3-1 (or the pseudogene TRBV3-2), the J call TRBJ2-7; 11 positions match TRBD2. Here the CDR3 reads CASSQITSGSYEQYF. The CDR3 bases are TGTGCCAGCAGCCAAATTACTAGCGGGAGCTACGAGCAGTACTTC.